This T cell receptor beta chain was found in a study of technical replicates of blood from several donors. Clones were read by immunoSEQ multiplex PCR, and TCRdb kept only the in-frame ones, dropping some. The sample shows about 93,000 clones, approximately 95% of them seen only once. This CDR3 is built from 18 residues. Trimming removed 0 bases at V and 2 bases at J, with 20 bases between. From germline, CDR1 is SGHRS and CDR2 YFSETQ. The genes are TRBV5-1 and TRBJ2-5, with D perhaps TRBD1 (6 bases). The source material was T cells isolated from PBMCs. This clonotype was sampled from a human donor in good health. The CDR3 DNA follows: TGCGCCAGCAGCTTGGGTCGTTGGCAGGGGCAAAAACAAGAGACCCAGTACTTC. Translating gives CASSLGRWQGQKQETQYF.